The rows below give T cell receptor beta chains drawn from one sample of a study of T cell responses to AZD1222 COVID-19 vaccine. Libraries were prepared by immunoSEQ multiplex PCR; TCRdb keeps only in-frame clonotypes and omits some of them. Of 30,000 to 40,000 clones listed, around nine tenths are singletons. The specimen was peripheral blood, collected 28 days after the second AZD1222 dose. These receptors originate from an adult who received the AZD1222 COVID-19 vaccine. The CDR3 runs from the conserved cysteine through the conserved F or W. D genes are given only for firm matches. A clone size is listed for some rows: how often the clone was seen (once, few, many), or a class if it is expanded.

J: TRBJ1-5; D: .; size: once; V: TRBV28; CDR3: CASSSHGPRGNQPQHF; DNA: TGTGCCAGCAGCTCACATGGACCCCGTGGCAATCAGCCCCAGCATTTT
J: TRBJ1-1; D: .; size: .; V: TRBV29-1; CDR3: CSARAPNTEAFF; DNA: TGCAGCGCCCGGGCCCCTAACACTGAAGCTTTCTTT
J: TRBJ1-2; D: TRBD1; size: .; V: TRBV13; CDR3: CASFSPGEGAFPVGGYTF; DNA: TGTGCCAGCTTCTCTCCAGGGGAGGGGGCTTTCCCTGTAGGGGGCTACACCTTC
J: TRBJ2-5; D: .; size: .; V: TRBV6-5; CDR3: CASRSPLAAKTQYF; DNA: TGTGCCAGCAGATCGCCACTAGCAGCGAAGACCCAGTACTTC
J: TRBJ2-3; D: .; size: .; V: TRBV6-5; CDR3: CASTRGRYTDTQYF; DNA: TGTGCCAGCACCAGGGGACGGTACACAGATACGCAGTATTTT
J: TRBJ1-1; D: .; size: .; V: TRBV19; CDR3: CASIPTGQSEAFF; DNA: TGTGCCAGTATCCCCACGGGCCAGAGTGAAGCTTTCTTT
J: TRBJ2-7; D: .; size: .; V: TRBV28; CDR3: CASSRRRGGEQYF; DNA: TGTGCCAGCTCGAGGAGGAGGGGCGGCGAGCAGTACTTC
J: TRBJ2-4; D: TRBD1; size: .; V: TRBV7-9; CDR3: CATIIYSGGSNIQYF; DNA: TGTGCCACCATCATATACTCAGGGGGTTCTAACATTCAGTACTTC
J: TRBJ2-7; D: .; size: .; V: TRBV15; CDR3: CATSRDFTSGEQYF; DNA: TGTGCCACCAGCAGAGATTTTACCTCCGGGGAGCAGTACTTC
J: TRBJ2-5; D: .; size: .; V: TRBV7-9; CDR3: CASSLLPGETQYF; DNA: TGTGCCAGCAGCTTACTACCTGGGGAGACCCAGTACTTC
J: TRBJ1-2; D: .; size: .; V: TRBV2; CDR3: CASSESGRGIYGYTF; DNA: TGTGCCAGCAGTGAATCCGGCAGGGGAATTTATGGCTACACCTTC
J: TRBJ1-1; D: TRBD1; size: .; V: TRBV5-4; CDR3: CASSLTGGWGTEAFF; DNA: TGTGCCAGCAGCTTGACAGGGGGCTGGGGCACTGAAGCTTTCTTT
J: TRBJ2-7; D: .; size: .; V: TRBV18; CDR3: CASSPFKGGVGYEQYF; DNA: TGTGCCAGCTCACCTTTTAAGGGGGGGGTCGGCTACGAGCAGTACTTC
J: TRBJ1-4; D: .; size: few; V: TRBV18; CDR3: CAGQGINEKLFF; DNA: TGTGCCGGCCAGGGGATCAATGAAAAACTGTTTTTT
J: TRBJ1-5; D: TRBD1; size: .; V: TRBV2; CDR3: CASRWTGGSQPQHF; DNA: TGTGCCAGCAGGTGGACAGGGGGCAGTCAGCCCCAGCATTTT
J: TRBJ2-2; D: TRBD2; size: .; V: TRBV4-2; CDR3: CASSQWGLAGGTGELFF; DNA: TGTGCCAGCAGCCAATGGGGACTAGCGGGGGGGACCGGGGAGCTGTTTTTT
J: TRBJ2-6; D: TRBD1; size: .; V: TRBV4-2; CDR3: CASGTGGSGANVLTF; DNA: TGTGCCAGCGGGACAGGGGGCTCTGGGGCCAACGTCCTGACTTTC
J: TRBJ1-2; D: TRBD1; size: .; V: TRBV9; CDR3: CASSVDTGQGPLSPVYGYTF; DNA: TGTGCCAGCAGCGTAGATACGGGACAGGGTCCCCTTTCTCCTGTTTATGGCTACACCTTC
J: TRBJ1-2; D: .; size: .; V: TRBV4-2; CDR3: CASSQPARTVYGYTF; DNA: TGTGCCAGCAGCCAGCCCGCCCGGACAGTCTATGGCTACACCTTC
J: TRBJ1-2; D: .; size: .; V: TRBV4-1; CDR3: CASSQVLRGPVSDGYTF; DNA: TGCGCCAGCAGCCAAGTTTTACGGGGACCGGTGAGCGATGGCTACACCTTC
J: TRBJ2-3; D: .; size: .; V: TRBV11-2; CDR3: CASRPLGVHTQYF; DNA: TGTGCCAGCAGACCTCTAGGGGTGCATACGCAGTATTTT
J: TRBJ1-2; D: .; size: .; V: TRBV7-2; CDR3: CASSLAIGPFGYTF; DNA: TGTGCCAGCAGCTTAGCGATAGGGCCATTTGGCTACACCTTC
J: TRBJ2-3; D: .; size: once; V: TRBV7-3; CDR3: CASSFTGDTQYF; DNA: TGTGCCAGCAGTTTTACGGGGGATACGCAGTATTTT
J: TRBJ2-6; D: .; size: .; V: TRBV4-3; CDR3: CASSQSGPSTISGANVLTF; DNA: TGCGCCAGCAGCCAATCGGGTCCGAGCACTATCTCTGGGGCCAACGTCCTGACTTTC
J: TRBJ2-2; D: TRBD2; size: .; V: TRBV3-1/TRBV3-2; CDR3: CASNPSGGGSIGELFF; DNA: TGTGCCAGCAACCCCTCTGGCGGGGGTTCTATCGGGGAGCTGTTTTTT
J: TRBJ2-7; D: .; size: .; V: TRBV9; CDR3: CASSVGVGSKFEQYF; DNA: TGTGCCAGCAGCGTAGGGGTCGGGTCTAAGTTCGAGCAGTACTTC
J: TRBJ2-7; D: TRBD2; size: .; V: TRBV2; CDR3: CASTRTSLNEQYF; DNA: TGTGCCAGCACCAGGACTAGCCTCAACGAGCAGTACTTC
J: TRBJ1-3; D: .; size: .; V: TRBV3-1/TRBV3-2; CDR3: CASSQTSSGNTIYF; DNA: TGTGCCAGCAGCCAGACAAGCTCTGGAAACACCATATATTTT
J: TRBJ1-6; D: .; size: .; V: TRBV18; CDR3: CASSPRSSYNSPLHF; DNA: TGTGCCAGCTCACCGCGGAGCTCCTATAATTCACCCCTCCACTTT
J: TRBJ2-1; D: .; size: .; V: TRBV7-9; CDR3: CASSAVNEQFF; DNA: TGTGCCAGCAGCGCGGTCAATGAGCAGTTCTTC
J: TRBJ2-7; D: .; size: .; V: TRBV15; CDR3: CATSRGASSYEQYF; DNA: TGTGCCACCAGCAGGGGGGCTAGCTCCTACGAGCAGTACTTC
J: TRBJ1-5; D: .; size: .; V: TRBV7-2; CDR3: CASSLGSVPGNQPQHF; DNA: TGTGCCAGCAGCTTAGGGTCAGTACCGGGAAATCAGCCCCAGCATTTT
J: TRBJ1-2; D: TRBD1; size: .; V: TRBV6-2/TRBV6-3; CDR3: CASSYLGQGVGGYTF; DNA: TGTGCCAGCAGTTATCTTGGACAGGGGGTTGGTGGCTACACCTTC
J: TRBJ2-7; D: .; size: few; V: TRBV12-3/TRBV12-4; CDR3: CASSLQVAYEQYF; DNA: TGTGCCAGCAGTTTACAGGTAGCCTACGAGCAGTACTTC
J: TRBJ2-1; D: TRBD2; size: once; V: TRBV5-1; CDR3: CASSSWTSGGMDEQFF; DNA: TGCGCCAGCAGCTCATGGACTAGCGGGGGGATGGATGAGCAGTTCTTC